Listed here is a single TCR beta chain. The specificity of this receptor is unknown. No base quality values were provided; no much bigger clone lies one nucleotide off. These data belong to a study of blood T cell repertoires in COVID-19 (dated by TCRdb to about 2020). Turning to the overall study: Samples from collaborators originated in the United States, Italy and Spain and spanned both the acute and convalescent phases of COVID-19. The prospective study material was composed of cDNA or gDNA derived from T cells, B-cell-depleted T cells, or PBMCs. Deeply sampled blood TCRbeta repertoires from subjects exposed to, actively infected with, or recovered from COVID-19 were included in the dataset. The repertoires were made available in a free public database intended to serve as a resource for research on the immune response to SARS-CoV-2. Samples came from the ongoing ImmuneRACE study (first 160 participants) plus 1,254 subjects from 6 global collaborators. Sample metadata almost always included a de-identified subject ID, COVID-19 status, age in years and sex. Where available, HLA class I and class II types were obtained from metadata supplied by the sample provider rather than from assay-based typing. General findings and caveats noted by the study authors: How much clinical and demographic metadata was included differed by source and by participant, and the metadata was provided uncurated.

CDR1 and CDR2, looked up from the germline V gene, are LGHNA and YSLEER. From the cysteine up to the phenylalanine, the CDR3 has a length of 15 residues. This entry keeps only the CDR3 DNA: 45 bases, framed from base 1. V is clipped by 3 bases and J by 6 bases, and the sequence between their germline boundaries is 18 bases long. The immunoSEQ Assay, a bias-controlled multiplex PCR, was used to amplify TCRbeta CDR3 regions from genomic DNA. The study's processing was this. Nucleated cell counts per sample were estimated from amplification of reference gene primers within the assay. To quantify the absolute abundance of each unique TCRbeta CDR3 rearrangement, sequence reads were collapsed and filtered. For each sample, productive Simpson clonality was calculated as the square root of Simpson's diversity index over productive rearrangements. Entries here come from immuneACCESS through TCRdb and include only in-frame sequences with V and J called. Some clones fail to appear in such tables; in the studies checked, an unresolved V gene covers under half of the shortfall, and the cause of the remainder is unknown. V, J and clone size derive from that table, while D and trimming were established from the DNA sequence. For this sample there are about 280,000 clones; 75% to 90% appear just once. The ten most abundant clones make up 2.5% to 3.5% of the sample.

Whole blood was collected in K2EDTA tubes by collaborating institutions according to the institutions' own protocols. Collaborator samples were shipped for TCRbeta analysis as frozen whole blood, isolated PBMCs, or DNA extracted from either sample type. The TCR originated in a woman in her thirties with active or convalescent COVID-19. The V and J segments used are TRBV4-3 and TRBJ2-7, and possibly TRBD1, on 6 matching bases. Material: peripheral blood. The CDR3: CASSHIPGPGAEQYF. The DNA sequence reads TGCGCCAGCAGCCACATACCGGGGCCAGGGGCCGAGCAGTACTTC.